These 27 T cell receptor beta chains originate from one sample sequenced in a study of graft-versus-host responses after intestinal transplantation. The antigens these receptors bind are not known. The assay was immunoSEQ multiplex PCR, and TCRdb's table has in-frame clones only and misses some. Among 100,000 to 140,000 clones listed, 87% were seen once. The sequenced sample was unstimulated CD4+ T cells sorted from spleen or lymph node cells, obtained before transplant. The receptor source for this set is a human donor who was the organ donor for an intestinal transplant.

The chain joins TRBV9 to TRBJ2-3; a weak D match, TRBD2 (5 bases). Trimming removed 0 bases at V and 2 bases at J, with 10 bases between. The CDR3 consists of 15 residues. Germline V gene sequence: CDR1 SGDLS, CDR2 YYNGEE. CDR3 bases: TGTGCCAGCAGCGTAGACGGGAAACACACAGATACGCAGTATTTT. This gives the protein CASSVDGKHTDTQYF.

The rearrangement links TRBV6-6 to TRBJ2-7; D is ambiguous. Germline CDR1 is MNHNY and CDR2 is SVGAGI (reference sequence). The CDR3 is made up of 11 amino acids. Trimming shortened V by 5 bases and J by 3 bases, and 5 bases separated the two germline ends. CDR3 sequence (DNA): TGTGCCAGCAGTACTCACTACGAGCAGTACTTC. The encoded protein is CASSTHYEQYF.

This clone appeared a single time. The chain has TRBV5-1 and TRBJ2-7; 7 positions match TRBD1. CDR1 and CDR2 (germline): SGHRS, YFSETQ. The CDR3 has 14 amino acids. J was trimmed by 2 bases and V by 5 bases; bases with no gene match: 7. The CDR3 is CASRGTGVAYEQYF. In DNA, the CDR3 is TGCGCCAGCAGGGGAACAGGGGTAGCCTACGAGCAGTACTTC.

The chain recombines TRBV5-6 with TRBJ1-1; D gene ambiguous. Germline CDR1 SGHDT, CDR2 YYEEEE. The ends were cut back, 5 bases at V and 1 base at J, with 15 bases in the middle. The length of the CDR3 is 15 residues. In DNA, the CDR3 is TGTGCCAGCAGAGACACCCCCAGACCGAACACTGAAGCTTTCTTT. Amino acids: CASRDTPRPNTEAFF.

The genes are TRBV11-3 and TRBJ2-7; D may be TRBD1 (5 bases). The CDR3 sequence is 13 residues long. CDR1 is SGHNT and CDR2 is YENEEA in the germline V gene. The V and J ends lost 4 bases and 4 bases respectively, with 11 bases between them. The CDR3 nucleotides read TGTGCCAGCAGCTCCAGACAGATGTACGAGCAGTACTTC. This gives the protein CASSSRQMYEQYF.

V and J are TRBV7-2 and TRBJ2-1, with 9 bases aligning to TRBD2. V gave up 7 bases and J gave up 5 bases; unmatched junction bases: 6. CDR3 size: 14 residues. Germline V lookup: CDR1 SGHTA, CDR2 FQGNSA. CDR3: CASMASGANNEQFF. The DNA of the CDR3 is TGTGCCAGCATGGCTAGCGGGGCGAACAATGAGCAGTTCTTC.

The rearrangement joins TRBV7-8 to TRBJ2-1; 7 nucleotides line up with TRBD2. Germline assignment: CDR1 SGHVS and CDR2 FQNEAQ. J gave up 4 bases and V 2 bases, and 8 bases lay outside the gene matches. The CDR3 length is 16 residues. The CDR3 here is CASSLPERGPYNEQFF. Written as DNA, the CDR3 is TGTGCCAGCAGCTTACCCGAGCGGGGCCCTTACAATGAGCAGTTCTTC. Using reference TRBV7-8 and TRBJ2-1 for the parts outside the CDR3, the full variable domain is GAGVSQSPRYKVAKRGQDVALRCDPISGHVSLFWYQQALGQGPEFLTYFQNEAQLDKSGLPSDRFFAERPEGSVSTLKIQRTQQEDSAVYLCASSLPERGPYNEQFFGPGTRLTVL.

The chain couples TRBV5-1 to TRBJ2-1; 13 bases agree with TRBD2. Looked up from germline, CDR1 is SGHRS and CDR2 is YFSETQ. This CDR3 spans 16 amino acids. J gave up 5 bases and V 4 bases, and 6 bases lay outside the gene matches. CDR3 region: CASSLTSGRAHNEQFF. The CDR3 coding sequence is TGCGCCAGCAGCCTTACTAGCGGGAGGGCCCACAATGAGCAGTTCTTC.

The rearrangement joins TRBV11-2 to TRBJ2-5, with no clear D. Trimming shortened V by 5 bases and J by 2 bases, and 27 bases separated the two germline ends. In germline, CDR1 is SGHAT, CDR2 FQNNGV. This CDR3 contains 19 residues. The CDR3 coding sequence is TGTGCCAGCAGCAAGTTCTGGGGTTTGGGTGTTCTTGGACAAGAGACCCAGTACTTC. Protein sequence: CASSKFWGLGVLGQETQYF.

CDR3 amino acids: CASSVQGANTGELFF. The CDR3 DNA reads TGTGCCAGCAGTGTACAGGGGGCGAACACCGGGGAGCTGTTTTTT. The rearrangement uses TRBV6-1 and TRBJ2-2, with TRBD1 identical over 8 bases. The CDR3 is 15 residues long. The V and J ends lost 4 bases and 0 bases, in that order; junction bases with no gene match: 1. Germline V gives CDR1 MNHNS, CDR2 SASEGT.

The chain links TRBV2 to TRBJ2-3; D unclear. The V and J ends lost 3 bases and 10 bases respectively, with 8 bases between them. The CDR3 sequence is 11 residues long. Looked up from germline, CDR1 is SNHLY and CDR2 is FYNNEI. The CDR3 protein is CASSEIYAQYF. The CDR3 nucleotides read TGTGCCAGCAGTGAGATCTATGCGCAGTATTTT.

The rearrangement uses TRBV9 and TRBJ2-1; D not certain. Germline CDR1 and CDR2: SGDLS and YYNGEE. The CDR3 extends over 15 amino acids. Trimming stripped 3 bases from V and 0 bases from J, with 10 bases between. The CDR3 sequence: CASSGGHHSYNEQFF. The CDR3 DNA is TGTGCCAGCAGCGGAGGTCACCACTCCTACAATGAGCAGTTCTTC.

The chain uses TRBV11-3 and TRBJ1-1, with D unclear. Trimming removed 0 bases at V and 4 bases at J, with 12 bases between. Germline V gene data show CDR1 as SGHNT and CDR2 as YENEEA. The CDR3 is 15 residues long. The CDR3 sequence is CASSLDGGRGTEAFF. For the CDR3, the DNA is TGTGCCAGCAGCTTAGATGGTGGACGAGGCACTGAAGCTTTCTTT.

A word on this clone: This specimen includes other DNA sequences encoding the same CDR3. V and J are TRBV5-5 and TRBJ2-1; 7 bases agree with TRBD1. V gave up 0 bases and J gave up 7 bases; unmatched junction bases: 1. CDR3 length: 13 residues. From germline, CDR1 is SGHKS and CDR2 YYEKEE (reference sequence). The CDR3 bases are TGTGCCAGCAGCTTGGAACAGGGGAATGAGCAGTTCTTC. This translates into CASSLEQGNEQFF.

The chain joins TRBV5-1 to TRBJ2-6; no reliable D call. The CDR3 runs to 16 residues. The germline V gene encodes CDR1 SGHRS and CDR2 YFSETQ. Trimming took 4 bases from V and 0 from J, leaving 11 bases between them. The CDR3 region is CASSTTLASGANVLTF. The CDR3 DNA reads TGCGCCAGCAGCACCACCTTAGCCTCTGGGGCCAACGTCCTGACTTTC.

The rearrangement links TRBV6-9 to TRBJ2-7; D is unclear. The CDR3 is 11 amino acids. The ends were cut back, 6 bases at V and 5 bases at J, with 8 bases in the middle. Germline lookup yields CDR1 MNHGY and CDR2 SVAAGI. CDR3: CASSRTHEQYF. The CDR3 nucleotides are TGTGCCAGCAGCAGAACGCACGAGCAGTACTTC.

V gene TRBV19 combines with J gene TRBJ1-5; the D is unclear. CDR3 length equals 15 residues. Between the trimmed V and J ends, which lost 6 bases and 4 bases, there was a span of 16 bases. Looked up from germline, CDR1 is LNHDA and CDR2 is SQIVND (reference sequence). The CDR3 protein is CASRPGAGDNQPQHF. The CDR3 coding sequence is TGTGCCAGTAGGCCGGGAGCAGGAGATAATCAGCCCCAGCATTTT. Filled out from reference TRBV19 and TRBJ1-5, the complete variable domain reads DGGITQSPKYLFRKEGQNVTLSCEQNLNHDAMYWYRQDPGQGLRLIYYSQIVNDFQKGDIAEGYSVSREKKESFPLTVTSAQKNPTAFYLCASRPGAGDNQPQHFGDGTRLSIL.

The rearrangement joins TRBV7-2 to TRBJ2-7, with a possible D match to TRBD2 (5 bases). Per the germline V gene, CDR1 is SGHTA and CDR2 is FQGNSA. Deletions cut 1 base from V and 2 bases from J, with 6 bases between. There are 13 residues in the CDR3. DNA of the CDR3: TGTGCCAGCAGCTTAGTGAGGGCCTACGAGCAGTACTTC. Translating it yields CASSLVRAYEQYF.

The rearrangement uses TRBV5-6 and TRBJ1-5; weak D call: TRBD1 (5 bases). This CDR3 has 14 amino acids. Germline V gene data show CDR1 as SGHDT and CDR2 as YYEEEE. Trimming shortened V by 3 bases and J by 9 bases, and 16 bases separated the two germline ends. The CDR3 sequence is CASSSSGGGMPQHF. The DNA for the CDR3 is TGTGCCAGCAGCTCCTCCGGTGGGGGAATGCCCCAGCATTTT.

This chain joins TRBV5-1 and TRBJ2-7, with TRBD1 matching over 9 bases. The V and J ends lost 0 bases and 7 bases, in that order; junction bases with no gene match: 5. The CDR3 has 14 amino acids. Germline assignment: CDR1 SGHRS and CDR2 YFSETQ. CDR3 sequence reads: CASSLGTGAEEQYF. DNA for the CDR3: TGCGCCAGCAGCTTGGGGACAGGGGCGGAAGAGCAGTACTTC.

The chain uses TRBV7-9 and TRBJ1-5; D uncertain. The CDR3 length is 13 residues. Trimming removed 1 base at V and 10 bases at J, with 11 bases between. Germline V lookup: CDR1 SEHNR, CDR2 FQNEAQ (reference sequence). CDR3 protein: CASSLESGSPQHF. CDR3 nucleotide sequence: TGTGCCAGCAGCTTAGAGTCAGGATCTCCCCAGCATTTT.

The chain has TRBV11-2 and TRBJ1-3; D is ambiguous. V was cut by 1 base and J by 1 base, with 5 bases left in between. CDR1 SGHAT and CDR2 FQNNGV come from the germline V gene. The CDR3 is 14 residues long. CDR3 sequence (DNA): TGTGCCAGCAGCTTAGGGGGATCTGGAAACACCATATATTTT. The encoded protein is CASSLGGSGNTIYF.

This clone appeared once. CDR3 sequence reads: CASSSRGADTQYF. CDR3 DNA: TGTGCCAGCAGCTCAAGGGGGGCGGATACGCAGTATTTT. V usage is TRBV7-2 and J usage is TRBJ2-3; tentatively, D is TRBD1 or TRBD2 (6 bases each). Deletions cut 4 bases from V and 6 bases from J, with 11 bases between. Germline V gene lookup returns CDR1 SGHTA and CDR2 FQGNSA. The CDR3 covers 13 residues.

The chain joins TRBV19 to TRBJ1-6; D uncertain. CDR1 is LNHDA, CDR2 SQIVND, per germline (reference sequence). The CDR3 covers 13 residues. V shed 3 bases and J shed 5 bases, with 5 bases lying between them. The CDR3 here is CASSIQNNSPLHF. The CDR3 nucleotides are TGTGCCAGTAGTATTCAGAATAATTCACCCCTCCACTTT.

The V gene is TRBV6-5, the J gene TRBJ1-5; D might be TRBD1 (5 bases). The CDR3 sequence is 14 residues long. CDR1 is MNHEY and CDR2 is SVGAGI in the germline V gene. Trimming stripped 7 bases from V and 3 bases from J, with 13 bases between. The CDR3 reads CASTKRGHNQPQHF. CDR3 coding DNA: TGTGCCAGCACCAAAAGGGGCCACAATCAGCCCCAGCATTTT.

The V and J genes are TRBV19 and TRBJ1-5; 7 nucleotides line up with TRBD1. The germline V gene has CDR1 LNHDA and CDR2 SQIVND (reference sequence). The CDR3 contains 16 residues. V lost 5 bases to trimming and J lost 5 bases; unmatched junction nucleotides: 12. Here the CDR3 DNA reads TGTGCCAGTAGTGTAAGCCTTGGGACAGCTTATCAGCCCCAGCATTTT. This sequence encodes CASSVSLGTAYQPQHF. Supplemented by reference TRBV19 and TRBJ1-5, the full variable domain reads DGGITQSPKYLFRKEGQNVTLSCEQNLNHDAMYWYRQDPGQGLRLIYYSQIVNDFQKGDIAEGYSVSREKKESFPLTVTSAQKNPTAFYLCASSVSLGTAYQPQHFGDGTRLSIL.

V and J are TRBV19 and TRBJ2-5; tentatively, D is TRBD1 (5 bases). Germline CDR1 reads LNHDA; CDR2 reads SQIVND (reference sequence). The V and J ends lost 4 bases and 3 bases respectively, with 21 bases between them. This CDR3 spans 17 amino acids. CDR3 in DNA: TGTGCCAGTAGTACGCTTATCGGTTCCCTCAGGGAAGAGACCCAGTACTTC. Translated: CASSTLIGSLREETQYF.